This section outlines one TCR beta chain sequence together with its context. Its antigen is currently unknown. The table came from immunoSEQ multiplex PCR; TCRdb's copy has only in-frame clones and leaves some out. The top ten hold 4% to 5.5% of the sample, which has about 130,000 clones, around 91% seen once. This specimen comes from a study of T cell responses to AZD1222 COVID-19 vaccine. The study, taken as a whole, reports: Donors were largely white British and mainly female; clonal diversity was possibly underestimated. The CD4 TCRs associated with vaccination extended across spike and predominated at 160-218 and 743-854. The number of AZD1222 recipients seropositive at baseline was only five or six. Spike-specific TCR depth and breadth grew after two AZD1222 doses.

Between the trimmed V and J ends, which lost 0 bases and 3 bases, there was a span of 11 bases. Germline-derived CDR1 and CDR2 are SEHNR and FQNEAQ (reference sequence). The CDR3 consists of 15 residues. The receptor was derived from an adult in good health. The specimen was peripheral blood, collected on day 0 of MenACWY control vaccination. The rearrangement joins TRBV7-9 to TRBJ1-1; D is ambiguous. CDR3 in amino acids: CASSLASAEYTEAFF. The CDR3 region has the DNA TGTGCCAGCAGCTTAGCGAGTGCAGAGTACACTGAAGCTTTCTTT.